The rows below give T cell receptor beta chains drawn from one sample of a study of CD8 T cells in Susac syndrome. TCRdb reprocessed the immunoSEQ multiplex PCR reads with MiXCR, giving one entry per CDR3 protein. The sample yields fewer than 350,000 distinct CDR3 sequences, about 91% seen once. The sample was CD4+ T cells from PBMCs. The receptors come from a human donor with multiple sclerosis. The CDR3 runs from the conserved cysteine through the conserved F or W. The D gene is left open where the match is weak. Some rows have no size entry. The others give once, few or many, or a class for an expanded clone.

v_gene: TRBV7-6; len: 15; abundance: .; d_gene: .; j_gene: TRBJ1-4; CDR3nt: TGTGCCAGCAGCTTAGATCCAGCAACTAATGAAAAACTGTTTTTT; CDR3aa: CASSLDPATNEKLFF
v_gene: TRBV5-1; len: 14; abundance: .; d_gene: .; j_gene: TRBJ1-3; CDR3nt: TGCGCCAGCAGCCCGGAGCTGGGTGGAAACACCATATATTTT; CDR3aa: CASSPELGGNTIYF
v_gene: TRBV11-3; len: 12; abundance: .; d_gene: .; j_gene: TRBJ2-1; CDR3nt: TGTGCCAGCAGCTTAGTGGTGGGCGAGCAGTTCTTC; CDR3aa: CASSLVVGEQFF
v_gene: TRBV29-1; len: 12; abundance: once; d_gene: .; j_gene: TRBJ2-7; CDR3nt: TGCAGCGCCAAGGGGGGCGGATACGAGCAGTACTTC; CDR3aa: CSAKGGGYEQYF
v_gene: TRBV18; len: 11; abundance: .; d_gene: .; j_gene: TRBJ2-1; CDR3nt: TGTGCCAGCTCACCATCGGAGTTTCAGTTCTTC; CDR3aa: CASSPSEFQFF
v_gene: TRBV5-4; len: 12; abundance: few; d_gene: .; j_gene: TRBJ2-5; CDR3nt: TGTGCCAGCAGCTTGGGCCTAGAGACCCAGTACTTC; CDR3aa: CASSLGLETQYF
v_gene: TRBV19; len: 14; abundance: few; d_gene: TRBD1; j_gene: TRBJ1-2; CDR3nt: TGTGCCAGCATCCCGGGACAGGGGAACTATGGCTACACTTTC; CDR3aa: CASIPGQGNYGYTF
v_gene: TRBV25-1; len: 16; abundance: .; d_gene: TRBD1; j_gene: TRBJ1-1; CDR3nt: TGTGCCAGCAGTCAGACAGGGGGCGCGGTGGTCACTGAAGCTTTCTTT; CDR3aa: CASSQTGGAVVTEAFF
v_gene: TRBV2; len: 15; abundance: once; d_gene: .; j_gene: TRBJ1-1; CDR3nt: TGTGCCAGCAGTGAGATAGGATGGGGGAACACTGAAGCTTTCTTT; CDR3aa: CASSEIGWGNTEAFF
v_gene: TRBV3-1; len: 17; abundance: .; d_gene: TRBD2; j_gene: TRBJ2-3; CDR3nt: TGTGCCAGCAGCCAAGATTGGCTAGCGGGAGGGCCAGATACGCAGTATTTT; CDR3aa: CASSQDWLAGGPDTQYF
v_gene: TRBV7-3; len: 14; abundance: few; d_gene: .; j_gene: TRBJ1-1; CDR3nt: TGTGCCAGCAGCTTACAGGGAACGAACACTGAAGCTTTCTTT; CDR3aa: CASSLQGTNTEAFF
v_gene: TRBV10-3; len: 13; abundance: .; d_gene: .; j_gene: TRBJ1-2; CDR3nt: TGTGCCATCAGCTTCAGGGAAAACTATGGCTACACCTTC; CDR3aa: CAISFRENYGYTF
v_gene: TRBV24-1; len: 15; abundance: few; d_gene: TRBD1; j_gene: TRBJ1-5; CDR3nt: TGTGCCACCAGTGATCCCGGACAGGGAAATCAGCCCCAGCATTTT; CDR3aa: CATSDPGQGNQPQHF
v_gene: TRBV7-2; len: 13; abundance: once; d_gene: .; j_gene: TRBJ2-7; CDR3nt: TGTGCCAGCAGCCGTGACAGCTCCTACGAGCAGTACTTC; CDR3aa: CASSRDSSYEQYF
v_gene: TRBV5-5; len: 14; abundance: .; d_gene: TRBD1; j_gene: TRBJ2-3; CDR3nt: TGTGCCAGCACCCCTAATACCGGGACAGGGGGCACGTATTTT; CDR3aa: CASTPNTGTGGTYF
v_gene: TRBV6-6; len: 16; abundance: .; d_gene: TRBD1; j_gene: TRBJ2-7; CDR3nt: TGTGCCAGCAGTCCTGGGACAGGGAGTATCTCCTACGAGCAGTACTTC; CDR3aa: CASSPGTGSISYEQYF
v_gene: TRBV27; len: 13; abundance: once; d_gene: .; j_gene: TRBJ1-4; CDR3nt: TGTGCCAGCAGTTGGGGGACTAATGAAAAACTGTTTTTT; CDR3aa: CASSWGTNEKLFF
v_gene: TRBV18; len: 12; abundance: .; d_gene: .; j_gene: TRBJ2-3; CDR3nt: TGTGCCAGCTTGCCCGGACGGGATACGCAGTATTTT; CDR3aa: CASLPGRDTQYF
v_gene: TRBV24-1; len: 18; abundance: .; d_gene: TRBD1; j_gene: TRBJ2-6; CDR3nt: TGTGCCACCAGTCTTGACGAGACAGGGTACTCTGGGGCCAACGTCCTGACTTTC; CDR3aa: CATSLDETGYSGANVLTF
v_gene: TRBV14; len: 16; abundance: .; d_gene: TRBD1; j_gene: TRBJ2-1; CDR3nt: TGTGCCAGCAGCCAATTTCCGGGACAGGGGATCAATGAGCAGTTCTTC; CDR3aa: CASSQFPGQGINEQFF
v_gene: TRBV2; len: 14; abundance: .; d_gene: .; j_gene: TRBJ2-7; CDR3nt: TGTGCCAGCAAAATGGGGATGGAGGGTTACGAGCAGTACTTC; CDR3aa: CASKMGMEGYEQYF
v_gene: TRBV20-1; len: 16; abundance: .; d_gene: TRBD1; j_gene: TRBJ2-3; CDR3nt: TGCAGTGCTAACCCCCCCGGGACAGGGGTCACAGATACGCAGTATTTT; CDR3aa: CSANPPGTGVTDTQYF
v_gene: TRBV20-1; len: 12; abundance: .; d_gene: .; j_gene: TRBJ1-1; CDR3nt: TGCAGTGCTGGGAAGGGGATCCAGGGGGCTTTCTTT; CDR3aa: CSAGKGIQGAFF
v_gene: TRBV4-1; len: 15; abundance: .; d_gene: .; j_gene: TRBJ2-1; CDR3nt: TGCGCCAGCAGCCCCCATGAGAGCTCCTACAATGAGCAGTTCTTC; CDR3aa: CASSPHESSYNEQFF
v_gene: TRBV30; len: 13; abundance: .; d_gene: .; j_gene: TRBJ2-1; CDR3nt: TGTGCCTTGGCCGGAGGGGGCCACGATGAGCAGTTCTTC; CDR3aa: CALAGGGHDEQFF
v_gene: TRBV4-2; len: 18; abundance: .; d_gene: TRBD2; j_gene: TRBJ2-2; CDR3nt: TGTGCCAGCAGCCAAGATGAACTAGCGCCTAGTCGGGGCGGGGAGCTGTTTTTT; CDR3aa: CASSQDELAPSRGGELFF
v_gene: TRBV30; len: 13; abundance: .; d_gene: .; j_gene: TRBJ2-1; CDR3nt: TGTGCCTGGGCCAACAACCAGGGCGGTGAGCAGTTCTTC; CDR3aa: CAWANNQGGEQFF
v_gene: TRBV5-1; len: 14; abundance: .; d_gene: .; j_gene: TRBJ2-5; CDR3nt: TGCGCCAGCAGCTTGGTAGAACGCGCGGAGACCCAGTACTTC; CDR3aa: CASSLVERAETQYF
v_gene: TRBV5-8; len: 13; abundance: .; d_gene: .; j_gene: TRBJ1-5; CDR3nt: TGTGCCAGCAGCTTGGGGGTGGGGCAGCCCCAGCATTTT; CDR3aa: CASSLGVGQPQHF
v_gene: TRBV19; len: 12; abundance: .; d_gene: .; j_gene: TRBJ1-4; CDR3nt: TGTGCCAGTAGTATCTCTCGTGAAAAACTGTTTTTT; CDR3aa: CASSISREKLFF
v_gene: TRBV11-3; len: 12; abundance: .; d_gene: TRBD2; j_gene: TRBJ2-1; CDR3nt: TGTGCCAGCAGGGGGACTAGCGGGAGACAGTTCTTC; CDR3aa: CASRGTSGRQFF
v_gene: TRBV5-1; len: 16; abundance: .; d_gene: .; j_gene: TRBJ1-1; CDR3nt: TGCGCCAGCAGCCAGTCTGCCAGGGGAGCGAACACTGAAGCTTTCTTT; CDR3aa: CASSQSARGANTEAFF
v_gene: TRBV29-1; len: 11; abundance: .; d_gene: .; j_gene: TRBJ1-2; CDR3nt: TGCAGCGTTGAGCGCCAGGCAAGTTACACCTTC; CDR3aa: CSVERQASYTF
v_gene: TRBV2; len: 14; abundance: .; d_gene: .; j_gene: TRBJ1-4; CDR3nt: TGTGCCAGCAGTGAAGCGTTGCCTAATGAAAAACTGTTTTTT; CDR3aa: CASSEALPNEKLFF
v_gene: TRBV10-3; len: 15; abundance: .; d_gene: TRBD2; j_gene: TRBJ2-3; CDR3nt: TGTGCCATCAGCCGAGCGGGGGAAGGGACAGATACGCAGTATTTT; CDR3aa: CAISRAGEGTDTQYF
v_gene: TRBV29-1; len: 15; abundance: .; d_gene: TRBD1; j_gene: TRBJ2-1; CDR3nt: TGCAGCGTTAGGAACAGGGGGGCTTCCTACAATGAGCAGTTCTTC; CDR3aa: CSVRNRGASYNEQFF
v_gene: TRBV28; len: 11; abundance: .; d_gene: .; j_gene: TRBJ2-5; CDR3nt: TGTGCCAGCAGTGTATTGAAGACCCAGTACTTC; CDR3aa: CASSVLKTQYF
v_gene: TRBV23-1; len: 15; abundance: once; d_gene: .; j_gene: TRBJ2-7; CDR3nt: TGCGCCAGCAGTCGGGGCCTATTCGGCAACTACGAGCAGTACTTC; CDR3aa: CASSRGLFGNYEQYF
v_gene: TRBV23-1; len: 22; abundance: .; d_gene: TRBD1; j_gene: TRBJ2-6; CDR3nt: TGCGCCAGCAGTCGACCTTTGCCGGGACAGGGGGCCGAGTTGTCTGGGGCCAACGTCCTGACTTTC; CDR3aa: CASSRPLPGQGAELSGANVLTF
v_gene: TRBV19; len: 15; abundance: .; d_gene: TRBD1; j_gene: TRBJ2-7; CDR3nt: TGTGCCAGTAGTACAGCCGGGACAGGGCCGTACGAGCAGTACTTC; CDR3aa: CASSTAGTGPYEQYF
v_gene: TRBV6-6; len: 14; abundance: .; d_gene: .; j_gene: TRBJ1-1; CDR3nt: TGTGCCAGCAGTTTTACAGGGAGGAACACTGAAGCTTTCTTT; CDR3aa: CASSFTGRNTEAFF
v_gene: TRBV19; len: 14; abundance: .; d_gene: .; j_gene: TRBJ2-7; CDR3nt: TGTGCCAGTAGCCTCCAATCGAGCTCCTACGAGCAGTACTTC; CDR3aa: CASSLQSSSYEQYF
v_gene: TRBV28; len: 15; abundance: .; d_gene: .; j_gene: TRBJ1-4; CDR3nt: TGTGCCAGCAGTTTTTCGGGCCGGTCTAATGAAAAACTGTTTTTT; CDR3aa: CASSFSGRSNEKLFF
v_gene: TRBV6-2/TRBV6-3; len: 15; abundance: once; d_gene: TRBD2; j_gene: TRBJ2-1; CDR3nt: TGTGCCACCCTGGAAGGAGCGGGAGGGTCCAATGAGCAGTTCTTC; CDR3aa: CATLEGAGGSNEQFF
v_gene: TRBV2; len: 15; abundance: .; d_gene: TRBD2; j_gene: TRBJ2-7; CDR3nt: TGTGCCAGCAGTGGGGACGGGGGACTAGGGCACGAGCAGTACTTC; CDR3aa: CASSGDGGLGHEQYF
v_gene: TRBV24-1; len: 18; abundance: .; d_gene: .; j_gene: TRBJ2-1; CDR3nt: TGTGCCACCAGTGAAAGTCCCTCGGCTAGCCCCCCTTACAATGAGCAGTTCTTC; CDR3aa: CATSESPSASPPYNEQFF
v_gene: TRBV7-9; len: 13; abundance: .; d_gene: .; j_gene: TRBJ1-4; CDR3nt: TGTGCCAGCAGTGGGGGAATTTTTGAAAAACTGTTTTTT; CDR3aa: CASSGGIFEKLFF
v_gene: TRBV6-2/TRBV6-3; len: 16; abundance: .; d_gene: .; j_gene: TRBJ2-1; CDR3nt: TGTGCCAGCAGTTATGGACTTCGGATCATAGGGAATGAGCAGTTCTTC; CDR3aa: CASSYGLRIIGNEQFF
v_gene: TRBV4-3; len: 15; abundance: .; d_gene: .; j_gene: TRBJ2-1; CDR3nt: TGCGCCAGCAGCCTCTTCTTGGTAGGGGAGGCTGAGCAGTTCTTC; CDR3aa: CASSLFLVGEAEQFF
v_gene: TRBV6-5; len: 13; abundance: .; d_gene: TRBD1; j_gene: TRBJ1-2; CDR3nt: TGTGCCAGCAGAGGTACAGGGGGCGAGAGGGACACCTTC; CDR3aa: CASRGTGGERDTF
v_gene: TRBV27; len: 14; abundance: once; d_gene: .; j_gene: TRBJ1-2; CDR3nt: TGTGCCAGCAGTTTTAACAGGCGCAACTATGGCTACACCTTC; CDR3aa: CASSFNRRNYGYTF
v_gene: TRBV15; len: 15; abundance: .; d_gene: TRBD2; j_gene: TRBJ2-1; CDR3nt: TGTGCCACCAGCTCAGGACTAGCGGGCTCCAATGAGCAGTTCTTC; CDR3aa: CATSSGLAGSNEQFF